This TCR beta chain was sequenced for a study of cytomegalovirus exposure and HLA in healthy donors. Study in general: In an early release, HLA-typed donors contributed some 88 million unique TCR sequences.

Regarding the study as a whole: Investigators reported under 200 TCR beta chains as tied to cytomegalovirus. With high specificity and sensitivity, the classifier reportedly diagnosed cytomegalovirus status. Earlier analysis yielded a pattern in which most TCR beta V segments were productive about 90% or about 30% of the time.

V was cut by 7 bases and J by 0 bases, with 12 bases left in between. The CDR3 runs 14 residues. The germline V gene has CDR1 SQVTM and CDR2 ANQGSEA. A single count supports this clone. Its target is not known. The sample carries other DNA sequences with the same CDR3. In the PCR, 60 Vbeta and 13 Jbeta primers were used. Sequencing was performed with immunoSEQ multiplex PCR; in TCRdb, only in-frame clones are kept and a portion is missing. Of around 120,000 clones in the sample, 60% to 85% were seen once. Sequencing was done on a sample of PBMCs. This sequence originates from a woman aged 35 to 49 in good health and CMV-seropositive. The chain couples TRBV29-1 to TRBJ2-2; weak D call: TRBD1 (6 bases). The CDR3 region is CSAGRQANTGELFF. The CDR3, as DNA: TGCAGCGCCGGCCGACAGGCGAACACCGGGGAGCTGTTTTTT.